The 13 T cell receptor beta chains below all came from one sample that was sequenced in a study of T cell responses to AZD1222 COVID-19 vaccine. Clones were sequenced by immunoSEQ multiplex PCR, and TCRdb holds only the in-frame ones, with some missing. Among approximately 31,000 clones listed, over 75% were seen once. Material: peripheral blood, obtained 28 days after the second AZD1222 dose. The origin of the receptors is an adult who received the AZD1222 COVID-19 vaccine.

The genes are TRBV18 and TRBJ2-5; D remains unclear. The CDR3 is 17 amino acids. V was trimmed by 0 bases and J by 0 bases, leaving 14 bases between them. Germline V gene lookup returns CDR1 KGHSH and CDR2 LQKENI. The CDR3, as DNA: TGTGCCAGCTCACCACCGGGAAGACCCCAAAACCAAGAGACCCAGTACTTC. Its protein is CASSPPGRPQNQETQYF.

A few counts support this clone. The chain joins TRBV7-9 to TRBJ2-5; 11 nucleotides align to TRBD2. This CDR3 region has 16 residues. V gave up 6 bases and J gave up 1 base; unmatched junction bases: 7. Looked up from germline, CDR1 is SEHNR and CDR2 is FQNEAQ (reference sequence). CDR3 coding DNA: TGTGCCAGCAGAGCCGGGACTAGCGGTTTCCAAGAGACCCAGTACTTC. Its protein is CASRAGTSGFQETQYF.

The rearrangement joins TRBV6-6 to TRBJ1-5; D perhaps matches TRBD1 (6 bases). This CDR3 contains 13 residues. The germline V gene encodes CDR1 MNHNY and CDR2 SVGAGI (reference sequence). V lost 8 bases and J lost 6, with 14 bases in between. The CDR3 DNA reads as TGTGCCAGCGCCCCACAGGGAGCTCAGCCCCAGCATTTT. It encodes CASAPQGAQPQHF.

The CDR3 bases are TGTGCCAGCAGTACGGGACAGCCAGGAAACACCATATATTTT. Residues: CASSTGQPGNTIYF. The V call is TRBV6-2 or TRBV6-3, the J call TRBJ1-3, with TRBD1 matching 7 bases. CDR3 length equals 14 residues. Germline CDR1 is MNHEY and CDR2 is SVGEGT. Trimming took 5 bases from V and 4 from J; bases not matched to a gene: 5.

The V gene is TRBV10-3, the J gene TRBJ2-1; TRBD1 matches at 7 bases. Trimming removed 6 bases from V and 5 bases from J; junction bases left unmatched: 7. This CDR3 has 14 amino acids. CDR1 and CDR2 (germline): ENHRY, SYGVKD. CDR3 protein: CAISSRTGNNEQFF. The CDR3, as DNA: TGTGCCATCAGCTCCCGGACAGGCAACAATGAGCAGTTCTTC.

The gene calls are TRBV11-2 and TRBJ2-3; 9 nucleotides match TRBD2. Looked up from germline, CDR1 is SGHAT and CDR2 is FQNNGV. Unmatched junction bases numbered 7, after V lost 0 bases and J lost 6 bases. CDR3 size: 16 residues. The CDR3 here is CASSLEGLAGRDTQYF. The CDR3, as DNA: TGTGCCAGCAGCTTAGAAGGTCTAGCGGGAAGGGATACGCAGTATTTT.

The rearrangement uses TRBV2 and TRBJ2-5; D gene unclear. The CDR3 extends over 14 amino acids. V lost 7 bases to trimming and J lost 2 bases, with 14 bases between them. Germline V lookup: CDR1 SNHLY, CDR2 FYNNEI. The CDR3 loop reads CASKGSRAQETQYF. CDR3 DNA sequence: TGTGCCAGCAAAGGTAGTAGGGCACAAGAGACCCAGTACTTC. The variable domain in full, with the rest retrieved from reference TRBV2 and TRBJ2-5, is EPEVTQTPSHQVTQMGQEVILRCVPISNHLYFYWYRQILGQKVEFLVSFYNNEISEKSEIFDDQFSVERPDGSNFTLKIRSTKLEDSAMYFCASKGSRAQETQYFGPGTRLLVL.

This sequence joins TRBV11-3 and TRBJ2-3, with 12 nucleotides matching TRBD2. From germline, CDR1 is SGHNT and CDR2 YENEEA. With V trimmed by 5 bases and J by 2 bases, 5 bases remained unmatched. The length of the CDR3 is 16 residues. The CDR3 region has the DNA TGTGCCAGCAGCCGACGACTAGCGGGGGCCACAGATACGCAGTATTTT. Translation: CASSRRLAGATDTQYF. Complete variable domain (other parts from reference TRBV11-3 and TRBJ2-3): EAGVVQSPRYKIIEKKQPVAFWCNPISGHNTLYWYLQNLGQGPELLIRYENEEAVDDSQLPKDRFSAERLKGVDSTLKIQPAELGDSAVYLCASSRRLAGATDTQYFGPGTRLTVL.

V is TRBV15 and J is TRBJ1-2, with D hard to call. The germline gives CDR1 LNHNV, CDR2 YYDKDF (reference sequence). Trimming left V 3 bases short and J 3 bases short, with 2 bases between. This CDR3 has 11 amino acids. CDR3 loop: CATSSYYGYTF. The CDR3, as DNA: TGTGCCACCAGCAGCTACTATGGCTACACCTTC.

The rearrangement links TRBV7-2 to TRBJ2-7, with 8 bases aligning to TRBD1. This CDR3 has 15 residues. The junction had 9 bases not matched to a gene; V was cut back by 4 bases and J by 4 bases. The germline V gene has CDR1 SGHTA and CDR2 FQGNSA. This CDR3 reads CASSSATGAVYEQYF. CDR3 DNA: TGTGCCAGCAGCTCCGCGACAGGGGCCGTATACGAGCAGTACTTC.

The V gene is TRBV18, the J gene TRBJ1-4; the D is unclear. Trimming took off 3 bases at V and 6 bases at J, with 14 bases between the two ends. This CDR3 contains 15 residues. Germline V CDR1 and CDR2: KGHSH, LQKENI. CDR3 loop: CASSPRGGSDEKLFF. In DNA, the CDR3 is TGTGCCAGCTCACCCCGGGGAGGGAGTGATGAAAAACTGTTTTTT.

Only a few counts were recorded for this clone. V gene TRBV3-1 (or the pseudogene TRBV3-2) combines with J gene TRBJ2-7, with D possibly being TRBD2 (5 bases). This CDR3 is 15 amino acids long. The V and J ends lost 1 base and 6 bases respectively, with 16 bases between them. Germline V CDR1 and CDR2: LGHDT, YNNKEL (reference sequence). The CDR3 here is CASSQGSSGYREQYF. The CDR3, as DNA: TGTGCCAGCAGCCAAGGAAGTTCGGGGTACCGCGAGCAGTACTTC.

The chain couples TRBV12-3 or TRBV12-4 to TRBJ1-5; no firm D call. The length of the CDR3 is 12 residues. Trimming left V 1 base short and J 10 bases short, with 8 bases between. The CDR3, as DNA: TGTGCCAGCAGTTTAGGGGGTAGTCCCCAGCATTTT. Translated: CASSLGGSPQHF.